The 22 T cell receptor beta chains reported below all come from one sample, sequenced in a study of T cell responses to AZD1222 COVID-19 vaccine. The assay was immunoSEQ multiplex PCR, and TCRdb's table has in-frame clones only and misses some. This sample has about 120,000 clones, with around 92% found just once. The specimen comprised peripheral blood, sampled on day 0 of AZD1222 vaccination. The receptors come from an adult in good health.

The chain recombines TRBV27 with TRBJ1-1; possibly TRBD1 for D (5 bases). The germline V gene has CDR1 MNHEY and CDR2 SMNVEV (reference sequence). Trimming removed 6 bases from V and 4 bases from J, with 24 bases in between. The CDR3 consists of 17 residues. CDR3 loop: CASSLHAGSGHATEAFF. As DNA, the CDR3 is TGTGCCAGCAGCCTACACGCCGGGTCGGGGCATGCCACTGAAGCTTTCTTT.

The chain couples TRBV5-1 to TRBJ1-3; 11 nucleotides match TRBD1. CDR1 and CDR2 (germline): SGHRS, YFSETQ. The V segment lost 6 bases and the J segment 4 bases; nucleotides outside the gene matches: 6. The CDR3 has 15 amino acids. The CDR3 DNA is TGCGCCAGCAAACTGGACAGGGGGCCGGGAAACACCATATATTTT. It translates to CASKLDRGPGNTIYF.

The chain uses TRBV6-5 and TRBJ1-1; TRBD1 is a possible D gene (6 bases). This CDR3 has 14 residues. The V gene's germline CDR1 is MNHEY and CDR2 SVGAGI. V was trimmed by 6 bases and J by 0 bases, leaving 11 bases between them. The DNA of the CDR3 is TGTGCCAGCAGGGTGGGACACCTGAACACTGAAGCTTTCTTT. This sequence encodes CASRVGHLNTEAFF.

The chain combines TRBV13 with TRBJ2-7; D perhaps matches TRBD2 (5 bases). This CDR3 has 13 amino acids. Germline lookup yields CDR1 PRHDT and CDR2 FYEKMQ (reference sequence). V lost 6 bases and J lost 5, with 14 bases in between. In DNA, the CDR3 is TGTGCCAGCAGTTCAACCGGACTCCACGAGCAGTACTTC. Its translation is CASSSTGLHEQYF. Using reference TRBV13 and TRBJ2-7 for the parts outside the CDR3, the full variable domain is AAGVIQSPRHLIKEKRETATLKCYPIPRHDTVYWYQQGPGQDPQFLISFYEKMQSDKGSIPDRFSAQQFSDYHSELNMSSLELGDSALYFCASSSTGLHEQYFGPGTRLTVT.

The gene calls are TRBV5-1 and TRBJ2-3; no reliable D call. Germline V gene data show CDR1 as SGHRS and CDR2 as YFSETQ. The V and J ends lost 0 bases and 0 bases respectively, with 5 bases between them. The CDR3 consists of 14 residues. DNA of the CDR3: TGCGCCAGCAGCTTGGGATCAAGCACAGATACGCAGTATTTT. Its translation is CASSLGSSTDTQYF.

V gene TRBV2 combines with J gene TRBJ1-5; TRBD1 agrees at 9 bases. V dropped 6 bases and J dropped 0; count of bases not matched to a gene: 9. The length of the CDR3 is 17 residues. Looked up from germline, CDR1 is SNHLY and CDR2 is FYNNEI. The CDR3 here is CASRADRGFDSNQPQHF. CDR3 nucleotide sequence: TGTGCCAGCAGGGCTGACAGGGGGTTTGATAGCAATCAGCCCCAGCATTTT.

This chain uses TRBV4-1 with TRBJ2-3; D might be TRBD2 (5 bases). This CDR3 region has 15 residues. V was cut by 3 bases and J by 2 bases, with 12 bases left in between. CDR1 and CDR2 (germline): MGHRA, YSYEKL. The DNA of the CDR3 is TGCGCCAGCAGCCAGTTGAGACTAAACACAGATACGCAGTATTTT. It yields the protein CASSQLRLNTDTQYF.

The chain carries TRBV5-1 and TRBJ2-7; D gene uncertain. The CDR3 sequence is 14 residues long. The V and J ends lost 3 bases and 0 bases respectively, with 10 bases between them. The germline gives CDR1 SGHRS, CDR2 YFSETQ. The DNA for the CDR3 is TGCGCCAGCAGCTCGCTGACGATCTCCTACGAGCAGTACTTC. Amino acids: CASSSLTISYEQYF.

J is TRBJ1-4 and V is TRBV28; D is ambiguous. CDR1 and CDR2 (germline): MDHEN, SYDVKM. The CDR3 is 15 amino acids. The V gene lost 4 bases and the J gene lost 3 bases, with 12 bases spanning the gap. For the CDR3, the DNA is TGTGCCAGCAGTTCCCAAAGGGCGGCTAATGAAAAACTGTTTTTT. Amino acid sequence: CASSSQRAANEKLFF. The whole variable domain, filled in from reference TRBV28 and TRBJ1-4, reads DVKVTQSSRYLVKRTGEKVFLECVQDMDHENMFWYRQDPGLGLRLIYFSYDVKMKEKGDIPEGYSVSREKKERFSLILESASTNQTSMYLCASSSQRAANEKLFFGSGTQLSVL.

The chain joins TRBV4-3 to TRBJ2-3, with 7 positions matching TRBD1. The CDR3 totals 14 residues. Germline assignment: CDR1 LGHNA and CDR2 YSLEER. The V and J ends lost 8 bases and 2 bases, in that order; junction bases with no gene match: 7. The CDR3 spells CASSTGPDTDTQYF. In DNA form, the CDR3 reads TGCGCCAGCTCGACAGGGCCCGACACAGATACGCAGTATTTT.

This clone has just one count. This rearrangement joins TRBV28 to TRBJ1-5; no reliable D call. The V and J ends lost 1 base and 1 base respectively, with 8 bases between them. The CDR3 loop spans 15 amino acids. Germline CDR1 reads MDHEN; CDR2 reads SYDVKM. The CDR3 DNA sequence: TGTGCCAGCAGTTTATCGGGGAGCAGCAATCAGCCCCAGCATTTT. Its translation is CASSLSGSSNQPQHF.

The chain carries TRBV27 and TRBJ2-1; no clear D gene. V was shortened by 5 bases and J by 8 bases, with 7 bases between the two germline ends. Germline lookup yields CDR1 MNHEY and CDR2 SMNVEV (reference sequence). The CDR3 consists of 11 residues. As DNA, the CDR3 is TGTGCCAGCAGTCGATATGATGAGCAGTTCTTC. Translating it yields CASSRYDEQFF.

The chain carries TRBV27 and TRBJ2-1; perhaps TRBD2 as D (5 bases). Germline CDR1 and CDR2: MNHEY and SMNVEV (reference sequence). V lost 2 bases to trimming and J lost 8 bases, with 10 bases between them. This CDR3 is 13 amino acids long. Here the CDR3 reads CASSLGLRDEQFF. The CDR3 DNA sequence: TGTGCCAGCAGTTTAGGACTCCGGGATGAGCAGTTCTTC.

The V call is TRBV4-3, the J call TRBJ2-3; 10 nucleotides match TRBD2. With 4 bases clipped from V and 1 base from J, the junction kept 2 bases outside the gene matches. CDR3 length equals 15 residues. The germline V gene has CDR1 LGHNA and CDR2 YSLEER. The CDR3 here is CASSRTSGGTDTQYF. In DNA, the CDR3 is TGCGCCAGCAGCCGCACTAGCGGGGGCACAGATACGCAGTATTTT.

CDR3 in DNA: TGTGCCAGCAGTCCGGCAGATTCTAGATATAGCAATCAGCCCCAGCATTTT. This gives the protein CASSPADSRYSNQPQHF. The chain is built from TRBV27 and TRBJ1-5; no reliable D call. The CDR3 sequence is 17 residues long. The germline CDR1 and CDR2 sequences are MNHEY and SMNVEV (reference sequence). Trimming shortened V by 5 bases and J by 0 bases, and 17 bases separated the two germline ends.

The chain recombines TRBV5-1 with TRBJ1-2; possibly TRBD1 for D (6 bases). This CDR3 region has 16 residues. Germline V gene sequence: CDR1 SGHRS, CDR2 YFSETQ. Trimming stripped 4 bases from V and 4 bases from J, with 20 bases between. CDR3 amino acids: CASSGRERQDSYGYTF. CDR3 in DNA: TGCGCCAGCAGCGGTCGAGAGAGACAGGACAGCTATGGCTACACCTTC.

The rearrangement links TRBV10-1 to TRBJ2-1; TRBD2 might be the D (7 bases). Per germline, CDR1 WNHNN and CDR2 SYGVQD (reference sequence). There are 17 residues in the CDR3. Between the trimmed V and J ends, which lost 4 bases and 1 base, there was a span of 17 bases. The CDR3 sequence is CASSGPSGGRSYNEQFF. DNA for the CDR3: TGCGCCAGCAGTGGACCCTCGGGGGGCCGGTCCTACAATGAGCAGTTCTTC.

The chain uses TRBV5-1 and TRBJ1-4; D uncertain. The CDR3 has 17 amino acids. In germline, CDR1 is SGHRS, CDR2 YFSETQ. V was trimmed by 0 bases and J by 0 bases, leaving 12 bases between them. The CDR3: CASSLVAGGATNEKLFF. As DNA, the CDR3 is TGCGCCAGCAGCTTGGTGGCAGGAGGCGCAACTAATGAAAAACTGTTTTTT.

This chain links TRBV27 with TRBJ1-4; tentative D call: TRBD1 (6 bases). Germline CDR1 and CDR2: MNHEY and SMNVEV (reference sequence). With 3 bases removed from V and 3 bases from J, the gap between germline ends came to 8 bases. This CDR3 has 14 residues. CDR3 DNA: TGTGCCAGCAGTTTTGGGGGCTCTAATGAAAAACTGTTTTTT. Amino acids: CASSFGGSNEKLFF.

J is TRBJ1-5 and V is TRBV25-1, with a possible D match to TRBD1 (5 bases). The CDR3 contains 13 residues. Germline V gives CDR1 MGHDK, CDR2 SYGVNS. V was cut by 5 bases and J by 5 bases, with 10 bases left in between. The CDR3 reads CASSQGWHQPQHF. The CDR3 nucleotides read TGTGCCAGCAGTCAGGGATGGCATCAGCCCCAGCATTTT.

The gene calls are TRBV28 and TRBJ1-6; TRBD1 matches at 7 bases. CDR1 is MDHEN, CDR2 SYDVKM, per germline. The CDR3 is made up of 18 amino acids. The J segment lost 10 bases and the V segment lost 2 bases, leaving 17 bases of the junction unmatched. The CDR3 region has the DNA TGTGCCAGCAGTTTAGGTTTCTTCGGACAGGTGGGGTTATCACCCCTCCACTTT. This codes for CASSLGFFGQVGLSPLHF.

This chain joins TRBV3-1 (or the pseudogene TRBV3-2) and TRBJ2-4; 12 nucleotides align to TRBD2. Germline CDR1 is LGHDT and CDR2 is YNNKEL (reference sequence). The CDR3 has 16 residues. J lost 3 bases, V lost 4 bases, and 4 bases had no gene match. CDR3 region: CASSPGTSGLKNIQYF. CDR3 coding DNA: TGTGCCAGCAGCCCAGGGACTAGCGGGCTCAAAAACATTCAGTACTTC.